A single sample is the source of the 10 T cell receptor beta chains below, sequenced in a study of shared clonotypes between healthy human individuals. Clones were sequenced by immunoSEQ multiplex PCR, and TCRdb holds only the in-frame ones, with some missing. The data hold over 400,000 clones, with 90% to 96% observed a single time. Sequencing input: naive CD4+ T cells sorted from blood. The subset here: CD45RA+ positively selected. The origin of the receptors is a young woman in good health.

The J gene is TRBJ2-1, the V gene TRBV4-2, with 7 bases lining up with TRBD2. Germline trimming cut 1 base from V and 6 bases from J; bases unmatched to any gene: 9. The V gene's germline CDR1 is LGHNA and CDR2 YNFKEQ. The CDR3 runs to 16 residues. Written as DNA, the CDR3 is TGTGCCAGCAGCCAAGGGATGGGGACTACCCTCAATGAGCAGTTCTTC. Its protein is CASSQGMGTTLNEQFF.

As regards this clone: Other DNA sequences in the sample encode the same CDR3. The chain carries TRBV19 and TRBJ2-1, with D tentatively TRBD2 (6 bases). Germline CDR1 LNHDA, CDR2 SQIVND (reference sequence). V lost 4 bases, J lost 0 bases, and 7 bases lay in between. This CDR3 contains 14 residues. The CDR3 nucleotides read TGTGCCAGTAGTAGCGGGGTCTCCTACAATGAGCAGTTCTTC. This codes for CASSSGVSYNEQFF. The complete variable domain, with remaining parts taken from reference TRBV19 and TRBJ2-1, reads DGGITQSPKYLFRKEGQNVTLSCEQNLNHDAMYWYRQDPGQGLRLIYYSQIVNDFQKGDIAEGYSVSREKKESFPLTVTSAQKNPTAFYLCASSSGVSYNEQFFGPGTRLTVL.

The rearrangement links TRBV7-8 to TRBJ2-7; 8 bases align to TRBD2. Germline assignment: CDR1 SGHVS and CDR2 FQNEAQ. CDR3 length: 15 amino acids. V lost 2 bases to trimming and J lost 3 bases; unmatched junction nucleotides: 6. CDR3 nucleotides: TGTGCCAGCAGCTTAAGAGCGGGAGTTCACTACGAGCAGTACTTC. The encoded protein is CASSLRAGVHYEQYF.

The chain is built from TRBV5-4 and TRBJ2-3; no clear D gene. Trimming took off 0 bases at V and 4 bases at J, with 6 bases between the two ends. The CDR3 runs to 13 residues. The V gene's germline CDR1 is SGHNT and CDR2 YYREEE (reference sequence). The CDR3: CASSLGSSDTQYF. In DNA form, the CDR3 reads TGTGCCAGCAGCTTGGGGAGCTCAGATACGCAGTATTTT.

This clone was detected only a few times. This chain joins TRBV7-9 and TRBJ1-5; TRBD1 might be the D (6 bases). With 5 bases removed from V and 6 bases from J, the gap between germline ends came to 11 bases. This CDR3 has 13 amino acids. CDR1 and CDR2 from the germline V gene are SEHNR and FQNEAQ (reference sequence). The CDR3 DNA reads TGTGCCAGCAGCGCCGGGACACGTCAGCCCCAGCATTTT. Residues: CASSAGTRQPQHF. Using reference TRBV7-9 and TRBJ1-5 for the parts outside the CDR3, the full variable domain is DTGVSQNPRHKITKRGQNVTFRCDPISEHNRLYWYRQTLGQGPEFLTYFQNEAQLEKSRLLSDRFSAERPKGSFSTLEIQRTEQGDSAMYLCASSAGTRQPQHFGDGTRLSIL.

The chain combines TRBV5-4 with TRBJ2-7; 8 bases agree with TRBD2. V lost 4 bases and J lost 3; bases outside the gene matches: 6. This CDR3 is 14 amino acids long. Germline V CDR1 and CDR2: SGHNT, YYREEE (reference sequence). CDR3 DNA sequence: TGTGCCAGCAGCCAAGTAGCGGGAAACTACGAGCAGTACTTC. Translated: CASSQVAGNYEQYF.

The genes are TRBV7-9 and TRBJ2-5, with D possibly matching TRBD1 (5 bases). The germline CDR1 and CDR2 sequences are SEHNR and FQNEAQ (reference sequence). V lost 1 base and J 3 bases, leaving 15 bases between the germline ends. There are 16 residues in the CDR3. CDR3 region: CASSLGVGQGKETQYF. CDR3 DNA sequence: TGTGCCAGCAGCTTAGGGGTGGGGCAGGGAAAAGAGACCCAGTACTTC.

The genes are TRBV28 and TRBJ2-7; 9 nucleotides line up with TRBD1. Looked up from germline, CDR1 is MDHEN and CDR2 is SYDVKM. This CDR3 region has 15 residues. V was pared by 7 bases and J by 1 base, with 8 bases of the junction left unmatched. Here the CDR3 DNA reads TGTGCCAGCACCCCCTCGGGGACAGGGTCCTACGAGCAGTACTTC. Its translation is CASTPSGTGSYEQYF. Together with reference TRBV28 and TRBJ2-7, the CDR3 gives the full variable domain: DVKVTQSSRYLVKRTGEKVFLECVQDMDHENMFWYRQDPGLGLRLIYFSYDVKMKEKGDIPEGYSVSREKKERFSLILESASTNQTSMYLCASTPSGTGSYEQYFGPGTRLTVT.

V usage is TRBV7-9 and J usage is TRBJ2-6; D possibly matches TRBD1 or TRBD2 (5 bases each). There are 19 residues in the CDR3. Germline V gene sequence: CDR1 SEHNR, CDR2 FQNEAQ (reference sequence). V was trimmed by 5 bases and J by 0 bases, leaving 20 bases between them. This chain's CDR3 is CASSQDAHRGDSGANVLTF. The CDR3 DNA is TGTGCCAGCAGCCAGGACGCTCACAGAGGGGACTCTGGGGCCAACGTCCTGACTTTC.

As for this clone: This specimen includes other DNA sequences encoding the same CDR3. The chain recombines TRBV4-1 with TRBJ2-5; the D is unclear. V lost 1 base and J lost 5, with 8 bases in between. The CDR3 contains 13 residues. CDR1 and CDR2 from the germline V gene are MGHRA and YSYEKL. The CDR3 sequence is CASSQASRETQYF. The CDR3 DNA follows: TGCGCCAGCAGCCAAGCTTCGCGCGAGACCCAGTACTTC.